The 2 T cell receptor beta chains presented below share a single source sample, sequenced in a study of CD8 T cells in ankylosing spondylitis. TCRdb reprocessed the 5' RACE reads with MiXCR, giving one entry per CDR3 protein. The data contain a few hundred thousand distinct CDR3 sequences, more than 20% of them singletons. Sequencing was carried out using blood, either unsorted or a sorted T cell fraction (not recorded which). The receptors come from a male donor with ankylosing spondylitis or in good health (not recorded which).

This clonotype was found a few times. The chain couples TRBV7-9 to TRBJ2-7; D possibly corresponds to TRBD1 (6 bases). V lost 3 bases and J lost 7, with 16 bases in between. The CDR3 extends over 14 amino acids. Per the germline V gene, CDR1 is SEHNR and CDR2 is FQNEAQ (reference sequence). CDR3 nucleotides: TGTGCCAGCAGCTTCTGGGACACCGATTTGGAGCAGTACTTC. The encoded protein is CASSFWDTDLEQYF.

The chain combines TRBV5-6 with TRBJ2-1; a possible D gene is TRBD2 (5 bases). CDR1 is SGHDT and CDR2 is YYEEEE in the germline V gene. CDR3 length: 12 amino acids. Trimming stripped 2 bases from V and 9 bases from J, with 9 bases between. CDR3 nucleotide sequence: TGTGCCAGCAGCTTCGGGGAGATTGAGCAGTTCTTC. It is translated as CASSFGEIEQFF.